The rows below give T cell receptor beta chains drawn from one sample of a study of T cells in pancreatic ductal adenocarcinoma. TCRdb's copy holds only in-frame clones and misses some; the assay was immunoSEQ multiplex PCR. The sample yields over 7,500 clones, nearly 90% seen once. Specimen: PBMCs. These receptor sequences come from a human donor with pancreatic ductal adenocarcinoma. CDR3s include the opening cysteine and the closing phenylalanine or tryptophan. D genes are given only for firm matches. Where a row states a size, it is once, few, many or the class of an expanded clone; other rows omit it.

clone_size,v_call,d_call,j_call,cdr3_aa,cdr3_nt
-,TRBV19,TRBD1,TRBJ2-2,CASLRGTLNTGELFF,TGTGCCTCCCTCAGGGGGACCCTTAACACCGGGGAGCTGTTTTTT
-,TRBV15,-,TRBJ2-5,CATSRSRRETQYF,TGTGCCACCAGCAGATCCCGCCGGGAGACCCAGTACTTC
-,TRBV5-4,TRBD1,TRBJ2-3,CASSQVTGYADTQYF,TGTGCCAGCAGCCAAGTGACAGGGTATGCAGATACGCAGTATTTT
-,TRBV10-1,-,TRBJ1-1,CASSDKDSSLMNTEAFF,TGCGCCAGCAGTGATAAGGACAGTAGCCTTATGAACACTGAAGCTTTCTTT
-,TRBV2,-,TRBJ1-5,CASSDAGPNQPQHF,TGTGCCAGCAGTGATGCGGGCCCCAATCAGCCCCAGCATTTT
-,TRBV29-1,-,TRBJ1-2,CSVMGLNGYTF,TGCAGCGTTATGGGGCTGAATGGCTACACCTTC
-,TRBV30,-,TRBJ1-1,CAWSLLAESFF,TGTGCCTGGAGTCTCCTAGCGGAATCTTTCTTT
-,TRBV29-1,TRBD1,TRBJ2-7,CSGETDRYGEQYF,TGCAGCGGGGAAACGGACAGGTACGGTGAGCAGTACTTC
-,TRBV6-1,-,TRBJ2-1,CASTSREDEQFF,TGTGCCAGCACTTCCAGGGAAGATGAGCAGTTCTTC
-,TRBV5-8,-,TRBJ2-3,CASSLGQSTSTDTQYF,TGTGCCAGCAGCTTGGGACAGAGCACTAGCACAGATACGCAGTATTTT
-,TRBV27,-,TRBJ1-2,CASSWGSENTYGYTF,TGTGCCAGCAGTTGGGGCAGTGAAAATACTTATGGCTACACCTTC
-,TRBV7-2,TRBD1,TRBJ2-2,CASSLSTGAGELFF,TGTGCCAGCAGCTTAAGTACAGGGGCAGGGGAGCTGTTTTTT
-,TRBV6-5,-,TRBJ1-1,CASSTAAGLNTEAFF,TGTGCCAGCAGTACGGCAGCGGGCCTAAACACTGAAGCTTTCTTT
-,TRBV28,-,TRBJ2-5,CASSSTGGRPETRYF,TGTGCCAGCAGTTCAACAGGAGGGCGACCGGAGACCCGGTACTTC
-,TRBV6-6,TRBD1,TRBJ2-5,CASSYQDRGLETQYF,TGTGCCAGCAGTTACCAGGACAGGGGGCTAGAGACCCAGTACTTC
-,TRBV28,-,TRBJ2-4,CASSSPGEAKNIQYF,TGTGCCAGCAGTTCCCCGGGGGAAGCCAAAAACATTCAGTACTTC
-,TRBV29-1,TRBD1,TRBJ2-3,CSVEGGDRGPTDTQYF,TGCAGCGTTGAAGGGGGGGACAGGGGACCCACAGATACGCAGTATTTT
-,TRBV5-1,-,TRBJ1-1,CASSLLSADTEAFF,TGCGCCAGCAGCTTGCTTTCAGCGGACACTGAAGCTTTCTTT
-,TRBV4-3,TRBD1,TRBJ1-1,CASSPDRDNTEAFF,TGCGCCAGCAGCCCCGACAGGGATAACACTGAAGCTTTCTTT
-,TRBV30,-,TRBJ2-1,CAWKRGLQFNEQFF,TGTGCCTGGAAACGAGGCTTACAATTCAATGAGCAGTTCTTC
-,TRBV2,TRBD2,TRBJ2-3,CAILGLAGGPDTQYF,TGTGCCATCCTTGGGCTAGCGGGAGGCCCAGATACGCAGTATTTT
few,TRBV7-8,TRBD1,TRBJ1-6,CASSFNVRQGPSPLHF,TGTGCCAGCAGCTTTAACGTCCGACAGGGCCCTTCACCCCTCCACTTT
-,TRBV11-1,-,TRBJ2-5,CASSFGGWEETQYF,TGTGCCAGCAGCTTCGGGGGATGGGAAGAGACCCAGTACTTC
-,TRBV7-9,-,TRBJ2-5,CASSPRTPEETQYF,TGTGCCAGCAGCCCGCGGACACCTGAAGAGACCCAGTACTTC
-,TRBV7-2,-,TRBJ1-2,CASSALSRGPYGYTF,TGTGCCAGCAGCGCCCTTTCAAGAGGGCCCTATGGCTACACCTTC
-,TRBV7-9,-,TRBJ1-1,CASSLGLEGTEAFF,TGTGCCAGCAGCTTAGGACTCGAGGGCACTGAAGCTTTCTTT
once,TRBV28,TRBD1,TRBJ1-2,CASSTPGQGLGGYTF,TGTGCCAGCAGCACTCCGGGACAGGGATTGGGGGGCTACACCTTC
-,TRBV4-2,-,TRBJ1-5,CASSLLGGSQPQHF,TGTGCCAGCAGCTTGCTAGGGGGAAGTCAGCCCCAGCATTTT
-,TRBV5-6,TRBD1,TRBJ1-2,CASSSYDRDGAGYTF,TGTGCCAGCAGCTCATATGACAGGGATGGAGCTGGCTACACCTTC
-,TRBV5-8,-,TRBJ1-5,CASSSRVSEDQPQHF,TGTGCCAGCAGCAGCCGGGTATCGGAAGATCAGCCCCAGCATTTT
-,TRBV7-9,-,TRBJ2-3,CASSQLSGGLGLDTQYF,TGTGCCAGCAGTCAACTATCAGGGGGACTGGGTCTGGATACGCAGTATTTT